The 12 T cell receptor beta chains reported below all come from one sample, sequenced in a study of CD8+CD57+ T cells in acquired aplastic anemia. Genomic DNA was employed as the template in profiling TCR beta VDJ and CDR3. From the reads, TCRdb called clonotypes with MiXCR, one entry per CDR3 protein. The sample lists some 290,000 distinct CDR3 sequences; roughly half were seen once. The sequenced sample consisted of sorted CD4+, CD8+, or CD8+CD57+ T cells (not recorded which) from PBMCs. These receptor sequences come from a human donor with severe aplastic anemia or a healthy control (not recorded which).

V and J are TRBV10-3 and TRBJ2-2; tentatively, D is TRBD2 (6 bases). Germline lookup yields CDR1 ENHRY and CDR2 SYGVKD. Trimming left V 5 bases short and J 6 bases short, with 10 bases between. The CDR3 covers 13 residues. CDR3 DNA sequence: TGTGCCATCAGTAGACTAGATCCCGGGGAGCTGTTTTTT. Translating it yields CAISRLDPGELFF.

The CDR3: CASSLKGVTEAFF. DNA of the CDR3: TGTGCCAGCAGCTTAAAGGGTGTCACTGAAGCTTTCTTT. This chain links TRBV7-9 with TRBJ1-1, with D unclear. Germline V CDR1 and CDR2: SEHNR, FQNEAQ (reference sequence). Trimming shortened V by 2 bases and J by 4 bases, and 8 bases separated the two germline ends. CDR3 size: 13 residues.

This clonotype was seen only a few times. J is TRBJ2-3 and V is TRBV19; D gene ambiguous. V was trimmed by 5 bases and J by 6 bases, leaving 12 bases between them. CDR1 and CDR2 (germline): LNHDA, SQIVND (reference sequence). The CDR3 runs to 13 residues. CDR3 region: CASSLVETDTQYF. CDR3 bases: TGTGCCAGTAGTTTGGTCGAGACGGATACGCAGTATTTT.

The V gene is TRBV20-1, the J gene TRBJ1-4; D gene unclear. This CDR3 has 16 amino acids. Germline CDR1 DFQATT, CDR2 SNEGSKA (reference sequence). Trimming left V 0 bases short and J 3 bases short, with 14 bases between. CDR3 residues: CSARDPLDNSNEKLFF. The CDR3 coding sequence is TGCAGTGCTAGAGATCCTCTTGACAACTCTAATGAAAAACTGTTTTTT.

The chain is built from TRBV10-2 and TRBJ2-2; D uncertain. From germline, CDR1 is WSHSY and CDR2 SAAADI. The length of the CDR3 is 15 residues. V was shortened by 6 bases and J by 1 base, with 12 bases between the two germline ends. The CDR3 region has the DNA TGCGCCAGCAGAGCCGACACCGAGAACACCGGGGAGCTGTTTTTT. Residues: CASRADTENTGELFF.

This clonotype occurred many times. V and J are TRBV9 and TRBJ2-7; 7 bases line up with TRBD1. The CDR3 consists of 17 residues. The ends lost 0 bases at V and 0 bases at J; junction bases unmatched: 9. Germline V gene sequence: CDR1 SGDLS, CDR2 YYNGEE. CDR3 sequence: CASSVGPGAGGSYEQYF. CDR3 bases: TGTGCCAGCAGCGTAGGGCCAGGGGCAGGGGGCTCCTACGAGCAGTACTTC.

This sequence joins TRBV10-3 and TRBJ2-2; D unresolved. V was cut by 6 bases and J by 4 bases, with 9 bases left in between. The CDR3 length is 13 residues. Germline V lookup: CDR1 ENHRY, CDR2 SYGVKD. In nucleotides, the CDR3 is TGTGCCATCAGAGGCGGTGGCACCGGGGAGCTGTTTTTT. This gives the protein CAIRGGGTGELFF.

This chain links TRBV19 with TRBJ1-1; no firm D call. This CDR3 is 14 amino acids long. V shed 5 bases and J shed 0 bases, with 10 bases lying between them. From germline, CDR1 is LNHDA and CDR2 SQIVND (reference sequence). The CDR3, as DNA: TGTGCCAGTAGTTCTTCCTCCTTGAACACTGAAGCTTTCTTT. This gives the protein CASSSSSLNTEAFF.

This clonotype was counted only a few times. V gene TRBV28 combines with J gene TRBJ1-3, with D possibly matching TRBD1 (6 bases). Germline assignment: CDR1 MDHEN and CDR2 SYDVKM. This CDR3 is built from 16 residues. Trimming removed 6 bases at V and 0 bases at J, with 15 bases between. The CDR3 coding sequence is TGTGCCAGCAGGAGAGGGACATTAAGCTCTGGAAACACCATATATTTT. Protein product: CASRRGTLSSGNTIYF.

On this clonotype: One end of the junction does not line up with germline, which may come from a read error. The gene calls are TRBV19 and TRBJ1-1, with D uncertain. CDR3 size: 13 residues. Germline V gene lookup returns CDR1 LNHDA and CDR2 SQIVND (reference sequence). DNA for the CDR3: TGTGCCAGTAGTCTAGATGGTTTCACTGAAGCTTTCTTT. This encodes CASSLDGFTEAFF.

The table lists this clonotype with many counts. This chain joins TRBV29-1 and TRBJ1-1, with D possibly matching TRBD1 (6 bases). Germline CDR1 is SQVTM and CDR2 is ANQGSEA. The V end was cut by 6 bases, the J end by 6 bases, with 14 bases between. The CDR3 spans 12 residues. The CDR3 DNA is TGCAGCGTCAACCGGGACAAATCTGAAGCTTTCTTT. Encoded protein: CSVNRDKSEAFF.

The chain has TRBV15 and TRBJ1-5; unclear D gene. Trimming left V 0 bases short and J 0 bases short, with 6 bases between. From germline, CDR1 is LNHNV and CDR2 YYDKDF (reference sequence). The CDR3 is 15 residues long. The CDR3, as DNA: TGTGCCACCAGCAGAGATCCCACTAGCAATCAGCCCCAGCATTTT. It yields the protein CATSRDPTSNQPQHF. The variable domain in full, completed from reference TRBV15 and TRBJ1-5, reads DAMVIQNPRYQVTQFGKPVTLSCSQTLNHNVMYWYQQKSSQAPKLLFHYYDKDFNNEADTPDNFQSRRPNTSFCFLDIRSPGLGDTAMYLCATSRDPTSNQPQHFGDGTRLSIL.